This passage covers 13 T cell receptor beta chains from one sample sequenced in a study of cytomegalovirus exposure and HLA in healthy donors (TCRdb year 2017). The library was generated by the immunoSEQ multiplex PCR assay. The multiplex PCR relied on a mix of 60 forward primers for TCR Vbeta segments and 13 reverse primers for TCR Jbeta segments. The immuneACCESS repertoire file appears here via TCRdb, limited to in-frame rearrangements. These files lack a portion of the clones; in checked studies, under half of the deficit traces to unresolved V genes, and the cause of the others is not known. Present in this sample are more than 130,000 clones, around 80% of which were seen just once. The top ten clonotypes cover nearly 7% of the sample. Sequenced input: PBMCs. These TCRs come from a man aged 35 to 55 in good health and CMV-seropositive.

This clone came up a few times. J is TRBJ2-5 and V is TRBV18; D gene uncertain. The DNA end is more similar to TRBJ2-7, so the J call may be wrong. This CDR3 spans 12 amino acids. CDR1 KGHSH and CDR2 LQKENI come from the germline V gene. The CDR3 is CASSPAIYEQYF. In nucleotides, the CDR3 is TGTGCCAGCTCACCCGCAATCTACGAGCAGTACTTC.

In its sample, this clone was seen once. The chain joins TRBV9 to TRBJ2-7; D uncertain. V was clipped by 1 base and J by 1 base, with 12 bases between them. There are 15 residues in the CDR3. Germline-derived CDR1 and CDR2 are SGDLS and YYNGEE. CDR3 in amino acids: CASSVSPFLSYEQYF. DNA for the CDR3: TGTGCCAGCAGCGTAAGCCCGTTCCTATCCTACGAGCAGTACTTC.

CDR3 nucleotides: TGTGCCAGCAGTTACTGGACTAGCGGGAGTAACGAGCAGTACTTC. Its protein is CASSYWTSGSNEQYF. V gene TRBV6-5 combines with J gene TRBJ2-7; 13 bases align to TRBD2. J was trimmed by 5 bases and V by 1 base; bases with no gene match: 2. This CDR3 spans 15 amino acids. In germline, CDR1 is MNHEY, CDR2 SVGAGI.

The CDR3 loop is CSVEGGGISEAFF. CDR3 nucleotide sequence: TGCAGCGTTGAAGGGGGGGGGATTTCTGAAGCTTTCTTT. The chain carries TRBV29-1 and TRBJ1-1, with D tentatively TRBD1 (5 bases). V lost 1 base and J lost 6, with 12 bases in between. Germline values: CDR1 SQVTM, CDR2 ANQGSEA. This CDR3 comprises 13 residues.

Only a few counts were recorded for this clone. The rearrangement links TRBV4-3 to TRBJ1-1, with 7 positions matching TRBD1. The V and J ends lost 6 bases and 1 base, in that order; junction bases with no gene match: 8. From germline, CDR1 is LGHNA and CDR2 YSLEER. CDR3 length: 15 amino acids. This CDR3 reads CASSQKGASNTEAFF. The CDR3 DNA follows: TGCGCCAGCAGTCAGAAGGGGGCATCGAACACTGAAGCTTTCTTT.

This clone has only one observation. The gene calls are TRBV5-1 and TRBJ2-5, with D possibly matching TRBD2 (6 bases). The CDR3 sequence is 14 residues long. Trimming left V 7 bases short and J 5 bases short, with 18 bases between. Germline V gene lookup returns CDR1 SGHRS and CDR2 YFSETQ. CDR3 in DNA: TGCGCCAGCGCCCCGGGTGGAGGGGCCGAGACCCAGTACTTC. Translation gives CASAPGGGAETQYF. Variable domain in full (rest from reference TRBV5-1 and TRBJ2-5): KAGVTQTPRYLIKTRGQQVTLSCSPISGHRSVSWYQQTPGQGLQFLFEYFSETQRNKGNFPGRFSGRQFSNSRSEMNVSTLELGDSALYLCASAPGGGAETQYFGPGTRLLVL.

This clone was picked up one time. V is TRBV28 and J is TRBJ1-5; no definite D call. The CDR3 runs 12 residues. CDR1 is MDHEN, CDR2 SYDVKM, per germline. V shed 6 bases and J shed 7 bases, with 10 bases lying between them. In DNA form, the CDR3 reads TGTGCCAGCAGACCGGGTGGCCAGCCCCAGCATTTT. Amino acids: CASRPGGQPQHF.

This chain uses TRBV4-3 with TRBJ2-3, with 12 positions matching TRBD2. CDR3 length: 16 amino acids. With 4 bases clipped from V and 4 bases from J, the junction kept 6 bases outside the gene matches. Germline V gives CDR1 LGHNA, CDR2 YSLEER. The CDR3 region has the DNA TGCGCCAGCAGCCTCCGACTAGCGGGAGTTGCAGATACGCAGTATTTT. Amino acids: CASSLRLAGVADTQYF.

The chain joins TRBV6-5 to TRBJ2-7; D is perhaps TRBD2 (5 bases). The germline gives CDR1 MNHEY, CDR2 SVGAGI. The V end lost 6 bases, the J end lost 1 base, and 13 bases lay between the germline ends. This CDR3 has 14 amino acids. CDR3 in DNA: TGTGCCAGCAGAACCGCGACGGGGTCCTACGAGCAGTACTTC. It specifies CASRTATGSYEQYF.

The chain couples TRBV7-9 to TRBJ1-2, with 11 bases matching TRBD1. This CDR3 has 15 amino acids. Germline trimming cut 5 bases from V and 4 bases from J; bases unmatched to any gene: 6. CDR1 SEHNR and CDR2 FQNEAQ come from the germline V gene (reference sequence). CDR3 residues: CASSRGTGGIYGYTF. The CDR3 coding sequence is TGTGCCAGCAGCCGTGGGACAGGGGGTATCTATGGCTACACCTTC.

V is TRBV7-2 and J is TRBJ2-5; 8 nucleotides match TRBD1. The CDR3 spans 15 residues. Germline V gene data show CDR1 as SGHTA and CDR2 as FQGNSA. V lost 4 bases and J lost 5; bases outside the gene matches: 9. CDR3: CASSSGRTGWETQYF. For the CDR3, the DNA is TGTGCCAGCAGCTCGGGACGGACAGGGTGGGAGACCCAGTACTTC.

The gene calls are TRBV9 and TRBJ1-2; TRBD1 might be the D (5 bases). The CDR3 is 15 residues long. V dropped 3 bases and J dropped 4 bases, with 16 bases sitting between them. Germline loops: CDR1 SGDLS, CDR2 YYNGEE. CDR3 sequence (DNA): TGTGCCAGCAGCGATGGGTATGCAGGGCCCTATGGCTACACCTTC. Translation: CASSDGYAGPYGYTF.

The V call is TRBV29-1, the J call TRBJ2-5; D might be TRBD2 (6 bases). The ends were cut back, 4 bases at V and 2 bases at J, with 11 bases in the middle. CDR1 and CDR2 from the germline V gene are SQVTM and ANQGSEA. The CDR3 loop spans 13 amino acids. CDR3 sequence reads: CSVAPGGQETQYF. CDR3 sequence (DNA): TGCAGCGTTGCACCCGGGGGTCAAGAGACCCAGTACTTC.